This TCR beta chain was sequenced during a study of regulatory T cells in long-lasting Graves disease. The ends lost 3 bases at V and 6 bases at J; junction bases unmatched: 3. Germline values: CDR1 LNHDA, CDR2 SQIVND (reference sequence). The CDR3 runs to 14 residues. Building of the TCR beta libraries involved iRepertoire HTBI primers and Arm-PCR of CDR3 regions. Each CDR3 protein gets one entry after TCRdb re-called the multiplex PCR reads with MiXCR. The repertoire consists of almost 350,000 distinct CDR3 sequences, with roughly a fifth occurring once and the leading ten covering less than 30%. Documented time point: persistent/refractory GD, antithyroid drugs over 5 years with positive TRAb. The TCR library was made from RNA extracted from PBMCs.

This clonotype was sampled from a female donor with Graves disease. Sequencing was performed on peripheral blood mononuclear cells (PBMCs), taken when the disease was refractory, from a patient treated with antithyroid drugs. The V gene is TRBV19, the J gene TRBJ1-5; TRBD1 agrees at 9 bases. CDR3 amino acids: CASSIGTGFQPQHF. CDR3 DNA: TGTGCCAGTAGTATCGGGACAGGGTTTCAGCCCCAGCATTTT.